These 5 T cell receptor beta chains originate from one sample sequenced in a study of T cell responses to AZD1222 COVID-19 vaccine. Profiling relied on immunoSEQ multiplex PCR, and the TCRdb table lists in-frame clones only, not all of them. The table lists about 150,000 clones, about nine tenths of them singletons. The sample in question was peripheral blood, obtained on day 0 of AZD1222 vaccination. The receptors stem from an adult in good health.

CDR3 nucleotide sequence: TGTGCCAGCAGCTTAGCCAATCTCTTTCGGGAGACTGAAGCTTTCTTT. It translates to CASSLANLFRETEAFF. The chain uses TRBV7-2 and TRBJ1-1, with unresolved D. Germline V gives CDR1 SGHTA, CDR2 FQGNSA. This CDR3 has 16 amino acids. Between the trimmed V and J ends, which lost 0 bases and 5 bases, there was a span of 16 bases. Complete variable domain (other parts from reference TRBV7-2 and TRBJ1-1): GAGVSQSPSNKVTEKGKDVELRCDPISGHTALYWYRQSLGQGLEFLIYFQGNSAPDKSGLPSDRFSAERTGGSVSTLTIQRTQQEDSAVYLCASSLANLFRETEAFFGQGTRLTVV.

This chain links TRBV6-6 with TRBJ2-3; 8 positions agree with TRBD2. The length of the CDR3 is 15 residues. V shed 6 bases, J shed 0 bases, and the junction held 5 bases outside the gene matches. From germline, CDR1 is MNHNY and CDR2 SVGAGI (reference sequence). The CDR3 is CASRLAGLSTDTQYF. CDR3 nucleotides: TGTGCCAGCAGGTTAGCGGGACTAAGCACAGATACGCAGTATTTT.

CDR3 residues: CASSQERTGFNTEAFF. Written as DNA, the CDR3 is TGTGCCAGCAGCCAAGAAAGGACAGGGTTTAACACTGAAGCTTTCTTT. The chain combines TRBV4-2 with TRBJ1-1; 8 positions agree with TRBD1. V shed 0 bases and J 2 bases; nucleotides not matched to a gene: 5. Germline values: CDR1 LGHNA, CDR2 YNFKEQ. The CDR3 is made up of 16 amino acids.

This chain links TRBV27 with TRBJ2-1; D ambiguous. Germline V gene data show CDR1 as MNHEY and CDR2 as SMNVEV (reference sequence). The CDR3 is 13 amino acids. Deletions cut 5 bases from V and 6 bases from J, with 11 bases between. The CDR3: CASSGTGFNEQFF. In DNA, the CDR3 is TGTGCCAGCAGTGGCACCGGCTTCAATGAGCAGTTCTTC.

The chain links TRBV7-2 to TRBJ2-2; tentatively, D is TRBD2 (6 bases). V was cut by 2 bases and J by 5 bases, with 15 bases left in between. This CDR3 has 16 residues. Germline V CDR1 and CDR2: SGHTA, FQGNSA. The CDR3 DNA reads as TGTGCCAGCAGCTTACCCGGGACTCACAAGACCGGGGAGCTGTTTTTT. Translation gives CASSLPGTHKTGELFF.